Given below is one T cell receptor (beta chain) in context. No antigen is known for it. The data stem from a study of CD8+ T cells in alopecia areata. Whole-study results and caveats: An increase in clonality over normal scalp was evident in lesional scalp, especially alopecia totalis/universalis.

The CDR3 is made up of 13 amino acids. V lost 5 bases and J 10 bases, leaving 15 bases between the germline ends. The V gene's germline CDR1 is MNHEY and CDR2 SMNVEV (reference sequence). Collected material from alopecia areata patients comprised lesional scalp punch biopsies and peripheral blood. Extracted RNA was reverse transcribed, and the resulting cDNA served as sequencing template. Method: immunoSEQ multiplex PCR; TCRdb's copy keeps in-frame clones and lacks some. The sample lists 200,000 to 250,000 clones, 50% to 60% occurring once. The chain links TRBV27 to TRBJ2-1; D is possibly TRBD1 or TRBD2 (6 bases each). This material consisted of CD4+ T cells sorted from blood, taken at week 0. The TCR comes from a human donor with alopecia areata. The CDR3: CASSLWGAQEQFF. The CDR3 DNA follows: TGTGCCAGCAGTCTCTGGGGGGCACAGGAGCAGTTCTTC.